This T cell receptor beta chain was documented in a study of T-cell reconstitution after alpha-beta-depleted transplantation in children. Study results and limitations: About two months after transplant, alpha-beta T cells reportedly came from several hundred expanded graft clones. Some patients showed high day-60 TCRbeta diversity, which derived from surviving recipient T cells and thymic progenitors.

Only a few counts were recorded for this clonotype. Its matching antigen is unknown. The junction departs from the called germline gene at one end, perhaps through a read error. CDR1 is MDHEN and CDR2 is SYDVKM in the germline V gene. This CDR3 comprises 17 residues. Preparation of the TCRbeta library used unique molecular identifiers. Each CDR3 protein is one row after TCRdb ran MiXCR on the PCR reads. The data show fewer than 550,000 distinct CDR3 sequences, 16% seen once. The TCR was taken from a boy younger than two who had a stem cell transplant for Wiskott-Aldrich syndrome, so the T cells may come from the graft donor. The sample consisted of PBMCs, mostly from graft donor cells, taken 360 days after TCRalphabeta/CD19-depleted stem cell transplant. This sequence joins TRBV28 and TRBJ2-3; D remains ambiguous. The chain's CDR3 is CARSLSLKGKSTDTQYF. The CDR3 nucleotides are TGTGCCCGCAGTTTATCCCTGAAAGGGAAAAGCACAGATACGCAGTATTTT.